Sequencing of this TCR beta chain was carried out in a study of blood T cell repertoires in COVID-19. On the study more broadly: Italy, Spain and the United States were the sources of the convalescent and acute COVID-19 samples. PBMCs, B-cell-depleted T cells, or T cells provided the cDNA or gDNA that made up the material.

As processed by the authors: Estimates of nucleated cell counts were drawn from the amplification of reference gene primers. The assay was immunoSEQ multiplex PCR, and TCRdb's table has in-frame clones only and misses some. That table is the source of V, J and clone size, and D and trimming were worked out from the DNA. The sample lists roughly 52,000 clones, 70% to 90% occurring once. Input material: peripheral blood. This receptor was identified in a human donor in a cohort sampled during active COVID-19.

Here the CDR3 DNA reads TGCGCCAGCAGCTTTGTGGTTACGGGCACCGGGGAGCTGTTTTTT. Its protein product is CASSFVVTGTGELFF. This sequence joins TRBV5-1 and TRBJ2-2, with D unresolved. This CDR3 comprises 15 residues. Germline assignment: CDR1 SGHRS and CDR2 YFSETQ. The V gene lost 2 bases and the J gene lost 4 bases, with 12 bases spanning the gap.